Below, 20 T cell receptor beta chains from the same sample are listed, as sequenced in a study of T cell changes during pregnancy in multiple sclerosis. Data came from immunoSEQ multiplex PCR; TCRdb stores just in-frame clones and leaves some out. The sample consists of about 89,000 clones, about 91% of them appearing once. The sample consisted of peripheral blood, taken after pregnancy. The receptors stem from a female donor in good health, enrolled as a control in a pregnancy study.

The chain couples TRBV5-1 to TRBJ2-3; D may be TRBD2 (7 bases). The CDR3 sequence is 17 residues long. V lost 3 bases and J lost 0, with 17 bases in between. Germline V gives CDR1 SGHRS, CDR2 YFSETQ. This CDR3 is CASSSTGGRRSTDTQYF. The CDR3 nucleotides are TGCGCCAGCAGCTCCACGGGGGGCCGTAGGAGCACAGATACGCAGTATTTT.

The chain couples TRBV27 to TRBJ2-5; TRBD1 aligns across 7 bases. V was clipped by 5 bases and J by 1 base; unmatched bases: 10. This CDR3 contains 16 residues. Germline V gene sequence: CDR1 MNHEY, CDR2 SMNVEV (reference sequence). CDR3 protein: CASSPFGTVPQETQYF. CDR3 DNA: TGTGCCAGCAGTCCCTTCGGGACAGTCCCCCAAGAGACCCAGTACTTC.

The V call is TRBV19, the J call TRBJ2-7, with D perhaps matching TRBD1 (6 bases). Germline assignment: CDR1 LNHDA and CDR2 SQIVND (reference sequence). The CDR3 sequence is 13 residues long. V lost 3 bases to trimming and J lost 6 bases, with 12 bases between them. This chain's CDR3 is CASSIGQSGEQYF. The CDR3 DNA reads TGTGCCAGTAGTATCGGACAGAGCGGCGAGCAGTACTTC.

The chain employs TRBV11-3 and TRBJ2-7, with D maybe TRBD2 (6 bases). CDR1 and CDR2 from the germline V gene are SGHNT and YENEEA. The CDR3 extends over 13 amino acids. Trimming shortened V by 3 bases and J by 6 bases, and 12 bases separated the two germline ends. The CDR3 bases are TGTGCCAGCAGCTTTACGGGAGTAAGCGAGCAGTACTTC. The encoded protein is CASSFTGVSEQYF.

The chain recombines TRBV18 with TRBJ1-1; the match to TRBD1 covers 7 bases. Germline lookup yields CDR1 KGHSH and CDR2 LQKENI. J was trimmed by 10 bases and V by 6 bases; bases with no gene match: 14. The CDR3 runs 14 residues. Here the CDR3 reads CASSAGRGGFRAFF. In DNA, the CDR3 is TGTGCCAGCTCGGCCGGACGAGGGGGCTTTAGAGCTTTCTTT.

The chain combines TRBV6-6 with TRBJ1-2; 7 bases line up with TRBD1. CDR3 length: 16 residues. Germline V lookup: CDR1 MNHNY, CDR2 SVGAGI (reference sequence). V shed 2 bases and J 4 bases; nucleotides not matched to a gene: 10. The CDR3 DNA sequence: TGTGCCAGCAGTTACGCCAATGAGGGGGCTCTCTATGGCTACACCTTC. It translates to CASSYANEGALYGYTF.

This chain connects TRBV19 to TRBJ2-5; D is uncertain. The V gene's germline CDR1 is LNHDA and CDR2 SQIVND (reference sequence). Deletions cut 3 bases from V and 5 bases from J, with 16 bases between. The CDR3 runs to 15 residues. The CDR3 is CASSIQLWSTETQYF. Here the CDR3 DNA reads TGTGCCAGTAGTATTCAACTTTGGTCAACGGAGACCCAGTACTTC.

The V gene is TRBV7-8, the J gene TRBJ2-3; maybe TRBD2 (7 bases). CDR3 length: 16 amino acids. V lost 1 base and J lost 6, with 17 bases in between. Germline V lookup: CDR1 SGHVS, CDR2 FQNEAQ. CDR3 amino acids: CASSLGTRQRGDTQYF. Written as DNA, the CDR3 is TGTGCCAGCAGCTTAGGGACTAGGCAGAGGGGGGATACGCAGTATTTT.

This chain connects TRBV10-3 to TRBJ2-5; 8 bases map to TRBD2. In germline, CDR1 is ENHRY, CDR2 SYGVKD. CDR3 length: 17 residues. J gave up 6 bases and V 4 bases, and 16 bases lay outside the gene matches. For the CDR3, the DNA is TGTGCCATCAGTGTATCAGCGGGGGTAGATGACGCGAAGACCCAGTACTTC. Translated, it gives CAISVSAGVDDAKTQYF.

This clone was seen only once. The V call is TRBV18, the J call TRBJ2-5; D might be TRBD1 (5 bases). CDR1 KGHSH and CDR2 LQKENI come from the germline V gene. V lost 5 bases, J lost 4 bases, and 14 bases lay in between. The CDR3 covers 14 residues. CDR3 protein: CASSSGQVPETQYF. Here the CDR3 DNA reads TGTGCCAGCTCATCAGGGCAGGTACCAGAGACCCAGTACTTC.

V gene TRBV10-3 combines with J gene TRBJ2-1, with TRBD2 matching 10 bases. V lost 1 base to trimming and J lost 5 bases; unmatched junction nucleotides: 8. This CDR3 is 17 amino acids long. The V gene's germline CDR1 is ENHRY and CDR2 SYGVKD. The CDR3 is CAISELPSGSGDNEQFF. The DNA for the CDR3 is TGTGCCATCAGTGAGTTACCTAGCGGGAGCGGGGACAATGAGCAGTTCTTC.

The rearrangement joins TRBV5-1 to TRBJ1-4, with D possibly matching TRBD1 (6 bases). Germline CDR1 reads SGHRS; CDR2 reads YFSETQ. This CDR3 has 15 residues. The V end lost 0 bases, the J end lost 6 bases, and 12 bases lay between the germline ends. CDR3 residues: CASSLEGELDEKLFF. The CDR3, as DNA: TGCGCCAGCAGCTTGGAGGGGGAGTTGGATGAAAAACTGTTTTTT.

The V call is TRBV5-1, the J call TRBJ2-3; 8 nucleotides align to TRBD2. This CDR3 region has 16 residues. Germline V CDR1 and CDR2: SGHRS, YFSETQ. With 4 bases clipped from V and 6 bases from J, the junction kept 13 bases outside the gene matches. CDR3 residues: CASSGGGTILRDTQYF. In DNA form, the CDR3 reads TGCGCCAGCAGCGGCGGGGGGACAATCCTTAGGGATACGCAGTATTTT.

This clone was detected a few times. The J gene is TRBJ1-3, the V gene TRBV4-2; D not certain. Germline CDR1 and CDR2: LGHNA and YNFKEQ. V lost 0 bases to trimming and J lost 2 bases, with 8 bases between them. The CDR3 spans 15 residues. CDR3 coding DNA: TGTGCCAGCAGCCAAGATCACTTGCCTGGAAACACCATATATTTT. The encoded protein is CASSQDHLPGNTIYF.

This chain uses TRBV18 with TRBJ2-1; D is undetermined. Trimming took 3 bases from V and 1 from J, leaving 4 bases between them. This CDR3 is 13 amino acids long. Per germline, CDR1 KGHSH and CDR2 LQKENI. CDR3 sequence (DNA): TGTGCCAGCTCACCCCCTTCCTACAATGAGCAGTTCTTC. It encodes CASSPPSYNEQFF.

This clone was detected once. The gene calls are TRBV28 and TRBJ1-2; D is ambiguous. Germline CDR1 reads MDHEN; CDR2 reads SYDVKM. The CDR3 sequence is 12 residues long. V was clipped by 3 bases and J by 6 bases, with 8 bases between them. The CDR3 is CASSLTFNGYTF. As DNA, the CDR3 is TGTGCCAGCAGTTTGACATTTAATGGCTACACCTTC.

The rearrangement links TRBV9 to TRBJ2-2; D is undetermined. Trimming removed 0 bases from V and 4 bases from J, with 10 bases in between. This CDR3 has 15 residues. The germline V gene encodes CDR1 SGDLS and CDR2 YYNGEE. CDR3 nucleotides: TGTGCCAGCAGCGTAGAACCCACGGTCACCGGGGAGCTGTTTTTT. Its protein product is CASSVEPTVTGELFF.

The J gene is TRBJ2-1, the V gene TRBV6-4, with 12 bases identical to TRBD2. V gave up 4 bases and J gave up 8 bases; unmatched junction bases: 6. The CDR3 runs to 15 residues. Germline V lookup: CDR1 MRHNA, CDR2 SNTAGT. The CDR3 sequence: CASSAWTSGKDEQFF. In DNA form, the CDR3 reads TGTGCCAGCAGTGCATGGACTAGCGGGAAGGATGAGCAGTTCTTC.

This CDR3 reads CASSLAPGSRETQYF. The DNA for the CDR3 is TGTGCCAGCAGCTTAGCGCCGGGGAGCAGGGAGACCCAGTACTTC. The chain recombines TRBV7-8 with TRBJ2-5; TRBD2 might be the D (5 bases). This CDR3 has 15 residues. The V end was cut by 0 bases, the J end by 5 bases, with 13 bases between. Per germline, CDR1 SGHVS and CDR2 FQNEAQ.

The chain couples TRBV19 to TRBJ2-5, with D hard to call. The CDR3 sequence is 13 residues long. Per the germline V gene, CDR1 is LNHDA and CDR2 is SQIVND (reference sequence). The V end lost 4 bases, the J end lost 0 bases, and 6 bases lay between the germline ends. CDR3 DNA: TGTGCCAGTAGTACCCCGTACCAAGAGACCCAGTACTTC. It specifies CASSTPYQETQYF.